Presented here are 3 T cell receptor beta chains from one specimen sequenced in a study of T cells in Graves' hyperthyroidism and ophthalmopathy. There were TCR beta CDR3 regions amplified from RNA transcripts. In the first-round RT-PCR of the TCR CDR3, the HTBI primer set was used. TCRdb re-derived calls from the multiplex PCR reads in MiXCR, one entry per CDR3 protein. The sample consists of roughly 510,000 distinct CDR3 sequences, 35% to 50% of them appearing once. Sequencing used peripheral blood or thyroid tissue (not recorded which). These receptors all stem from an adult woman with Graves' disease, either hyperthyroidism or ophthalmopathy (not recorded which).

There are a few counts of this clonotype. The V and J genes are TRBV20-1 and TRBJ1-2; TRBD1 matches at 7 bases. Trimming at V came to 3 bases and at J to 8 bases, leaving 9 bases not matched to a gene. Per the germline V gene, CDR1 is DFQATT and CDR2 is SNEGSKA (reference sequence). The CDR3 loop spans 13 amino acids. The CDR3 nucleotides read TGCAGTGCTAGTCGGGGACAGTCGGAGGGCTACACCTTC. Its translation: CSASRGQSEGYTF.

This sequence joins TRBV7-6 and TRBJ1-4; D is unresolved. V was trimmed by 5 bases and J by 3 bases, leaving 16 bases between them. Germline CDR1 and CDR2: SGHVS and FNYEAQ. CDR3 length: 16 residues. The CDR3 bases are TGTGCCAGCAGCCGAGGGAGGGATCGAGCTAATGAAAAACTGTTTTTT. Translation gives CASSRGRDRANEKLFF.

Note on this clonotype: Being one base from a much bigger clone, this may be a read error. This likely comes from a read error, as the CDR3 has no conserved phenylalanine or tryptophan at its end. The genes are TRBV5-4 and TRBJ1-6; TRBD1 is a possible D gene (6 bases). Germline V gene sequence: CDR1 SGHNT, CDR2 YYREEE (reference sequence). This CDR3 spans 18 amino acids. CDR3 in DNA: TGCGCCAGCAGCCAATTAGACGGTGGACAGCCTTATAATTCACCCCTCCACCTT. It encodes CASSQLDGGQPYNSPLHL.